What follows are 12 T cell receptor beta chains derived from one specimen sequenced in a study of T cells after yellow fever vaccination. A single record per CDR3 protein comes from TCRdb applying MiXCR to the 5' RACE reads. This sample has 450,000 to 600,000 distinct CDR3 sequences, with roughly a sixth found just once. This sample comprised PBMCs, obtained 5 to 6 days after the first yellow fever vaccination. These TCRs come from a man younger than 35 who received the YFV17D yellow fever vaccine.

This clonotype was counted a few times. The gene calls are TRBV12-3 or TRBV12-4 and TRBJ2-1, with a weak D call TRBD1 (6 bases). The CDR3 totals 12 residues. Between the trimmed V and J ends, which lost 6 bases and 6 bases, there was a span of 9 bases. The CDR3 nucleotides read TGTGCCAGCAGCGCACAGGGCAATGAGCAGTTCTTC. It translates to CASSAQGNEQFF.

This clonotype turned up a few times. This chain uses TRBV5-1 with TRBJ2-3, with no clear D. The CDR3 consists of 14 residues. Germline V gene sequence: CDR1 SGHRS, CDR2 YFSETQ. Between the trimmed V and J ends, which lost 4 bases and 6 bases, there was a span of 15 bases. The DNA of the CDR3 is TGCGCCAGCAGCGTATCCTCCTCTGAGGATACGCAGTATTTT. It encodes CASSVSSSEDTQYF.

This clonotype was seen a few times. The chain carries TRBV5-5 and TRBJ1-1; no reliable D call. There are 14 residues in the CDR3. V was pared by 3 bases and J by 1 base, with 10 bases between. CDR1 is SGHKS, CDR2 YYEKEE, per germline (reference sequence). In nucleotides, the CDR3 is TGTGCCAGCAGCTCGGTCACGGCGAACACTGAAGCTTTCTTT. Its translation is CASSSVTANTEAFF.

This clonotype was detected only a few times. Written as DNA, the CDR3 is TGTGCCAGCAGTCGACAGGGGAAACAGCCCCAGCATTTT. Translation gives CASSRQGKQPQHF. The chain employs TRBV2 and TRBJ1-5, with TRBD1 identical over 8 bases. The CDR3 runs 13 residues. In germline, CDR1 is SNHLY, CDR2 FYNNEI. Trimming at V came to 5 bases and at J to 7 bases, leaving 4 bases not matched to a gene.

In this sample, this clonotype turned up a few times. The J gene is TRBJ2-1, the V gene TRBV5-1; D not resolved. Germline CDR1 SGHRS, CDR2 YFSETQ. V lost 3 bases, J lost 6 bases, and 16 bases lay in between. The CDR3 has 15 residues. The CDR3 bases are TGCGCCAGCAGCTCGGTCGGGCTCCCGTCCAATGAGCAGTTCTTC. This sequence encodes CASSSVGLPSNEQFF.

This clonotype came up a few times. The chain couples TRBV10-3 to TRBJ2-5; 12 bases fit TRBD1. The V gene's germline CDR1 is ENHRY and CDR2 SYGVKD. Trimming at V came to 4 bases and at J to 5 bases, leaving 2 bases not matched to a gene. This CDR3 has 14 residues. The CDR3 sequence is CAISGDRGQETQYF. For the CDR3, the DNA is TGTGCCATCAGTGGGGACAGGGGGCAGGAGACCCAGTACTTC.

The V gene is TRBV28, the J gene TRBJ1-4; no clear D gene. Germline CDR1 MDHEN, CDR2 SYDVKM. The CDR3 extends over 15 amino acids. V was pared by 4 bases and J by 0 bases, with 9 bases between. CDR3 protein: CASSSPVATNEKLFF. CDR3 DNA: TGTGCCAGCAGTTCCCCTGTTGCAACTAATGAAAAACTGTTTTTT.

The gene calls are TRBV4-1 and TRBJ1-2, with TRBD1 as a possible D gene (5 bases). The CDR3 loop spans 15 amino acids. Looked up from germline, CDR1 is MGHRA and CDR2 is YSYEKL. V was trimmed by 1 base and J by 6 bases, leaving 15 bases between them. The CDR3 spells CASSQAGGAGHGYTF. In nucleotides, the CDR3 is TGCGCCAGCAGCCAAGCCGGAGGGGCCGGTCATGGCTACACCTTC.

The chain employs TRBV7-2 and TRBJ2-1; D call uncertain. The germline V gene has CDR1 SGHTA and CDR2 FQGNSA. V dropped 1 base and J dropped 13 bases, with 8 bases sitting between them. This CDR3 comprises 11 residues. The CDR3 DNA is TGTGCCAGCAGCTTAGTTACTGCCCAGTTCTTC. Translation: CASSLVTAQFF.

This chain links TRBV27 with TRBJ2-1, with D maybe TRBD2 (6 bases). CDR1 and CDR2 from the germline V gene are MNHEY and SMNVEV (reference sequence). Trimming cost V 3 bases and J 9 bases, with 15 bases left between them. The CDR3 covers 14 residues. Written as DNA, the CDR3 is TGTGCCAGCAGTTTCCAGCGGGTCTTTGGTGAGCAGTTCTTC. It yields the protein CASSFQRVFGEQFF.

This clonotype has just a few counts. The chain couples TRBV5-4 to TRBJ2-1; D possibly corresponds to TRBD1 (6 bases). CDR3 length equals 15 residues. Germline V gives CDR1 SGHNT, CDR2 YYREEE (reference sequence). With 2 bases removed from V and 3 bases from J, the gap between germline ends came to 12 bases. The CDR3 loop is CASSFSTGNYNEQFF. The CDR3, as DNA: TGTGCCAGCAGCTTCTCGACAGGCAACTACAATGAGCAGTTCTTC.

The rearrangement uses TRBV4-2 and TRBJ1-1; 7 bases are shared with TRBD1. V was pared by 3 bases and J by 2 bases, with 3 bases of the junction left unmatched. Germline V gene data show CDR1 as LGHNA and CDR2 as YNFKEQ. The CDR3 covers 14 residues. The CDR3 DNA sequence: TGTGCCAGCAGCCAGAAAGGGGGCAACACTGAAGCTTTCTTT. Its translation: CASSQKGGNTEAFF.